The 18 T cell receptor beta chains reported below all come from one sample, sequenced in a study of response to subunit inactivated influenza vaccine. TCRdb processed the RT-PCR reads anew with MiXCR; each CDR3 protein has one entry. This sample yields 600,000 to 850,000 distinct CDR3 sequences, of which 11% to 15% are seen a single time; around 7.6% belongs to the top ten. The sequencing here drew on PBMCs from blood, taken 14 to 15 days before vaccination. These receptors were collected from a man aged 50 or older who received an inactivated influenza vaccine.

This clonotype turned up a few times. The J gene is TRBJ2-5, the V gene TRBV7-2; tentatively, D is TRBD1 (6 bases). Deletions cut 5 bases from V and 7 bases from J, with 17 bases between. CDR3 length: 14 residues. The germline gives CDR1 SGHTA, CDR2 FQGNSA. CDR3 DNA sequence: TGTGCCAGCAGCGAGGGACACCAAATTAGGACCCAGTACTTC. It translates to CASSEGHQIRTQYF.

This clonotype came up a few times. The chain recombines TRBV10-3 with TRBJ2-5; the D gene could be TRBD1 or TRBD2 (5 bases each). The V end lost 4 bases, the J end lost 2 bases, and 14 bases lay between the germline ends. Germline V CDR1 and CDR2: ENHRY, SYGVKD. This CDR3 has 15 amino acids. For the CDR3, the DNA is TGTGCCATCAGTGGAGTCTTAGGGGAGCAAGAGACCCAGTACTTC. Amino acids: CAISGVLGEQETQYF.

This clonotype came up many times. The chain links TRBV12-3 or TRBV12-4 to TRBJ2-1, with a possible D match to TRBD1 (6 bases). V lost 9 bases to trimming and J lost 0 bases, with 9 bases between them. The CDR3 spans 13 residues. The CDR3 sequence is CASGQSSYNEQFF. In DNA form, the CDR3 reads TGTGCCAGTGGACAGAGCTCCTACAATGAGCAGTTCTTC.

The chain links TRBV9 to TRBJ1-2, with 7 bases that match TRBD1. J gave up 4 bases and V 3 bases, and 9 bases lay outside the gene matches. Germline V gene sequence: CDR1 SGDLS, CDR2 YYNGEE. The CDR3 sequence is 15 residues long. This CDR3 is CASSAENRGSYGYTF. The CDR3, as DNA: TGTGCCAGCAGCGCCGAGAACAGGGGTAGCTATGGCTACACCTTC.

This clonotype occurred a few times. The chain carries TRBV13 and TRBJ1-1; 8 bases fit TRBD1. This CDR3 has 15 residues. The V gene's germline CDR1 is PRHDT and CDR2 FYEKMQ (reference sequence). V trimming: 2 bases; J trimming: 1 base; junction bases outside the gene matches: 3. CDR3 residues: CASSLTGGGNTEAFF. DNA of the CDR3: TGTGCCAGCAGCTTAACAGGGGGTGGGAACACTGAAGCTTTCTTT.

V and J are TRBV5-1 and TRBJ1-2, with a tentative D call TRBD1 (5 bases). The CDR3 has 17 amino acids. Germline CDR1 and CDR2: SGHRS and YFSETQ. Trimming shortened V by 4 bases and J by 2 bases, and 21 bases separated the two germline ends. The CDR3 region has the DNA TGCGCCAGCAGCCAGGAAGGACAAGCATTAAGAAACTATGGCTACACCTTC. Its protein product is CASSQEGQALRNYGYTF. Using reference TRBV5-1 and TRBJ1-2 for the parts outside the CDR3, the full variable domain is KAGVTQTPRYLIKTRGQQVTLSCSPISGHRSVSWYQQTPGQGLQFLFEYFSETQRNKGNFPGRFSGRQFSNSRSEMNVSTLELGDSALYLCASSQEGQALRNYGYTFGSGTRLTVV.

CDR3 coding DNA: TGCAGCGTTGCTGTGACTTCAGGCAATCAGCCCCAGCATTTT. It specifies CSVAVTSGNQPQHF. The rearrangement links TRBV29-1 to TRBJ1-5; D not certain. Trimming shortened V by 4 bases and J by 2 bases, and 12 bases separated the two germline ends. Germline V gene data show CDR1 as SQVTM and CDR2 as ANQGSEA. The CDR3 is 14 amino acids.

The chain couples TRBV2 to TRBJ1-6, with TRBD1 identical over 9 bases. Germline loops: CDR1 SNHLY, CDR2 FYNNEI. This CDR3 is 16 amino acids long. Trimming removed 6 bases from V and 2 bases from J; junction bases left unmatched: 5. CDR3 sequence (DNA): TGTGCCAGCAGACAGGGGGCAGGGACCTATAATTCACCCCTCCACTTT. Translation gives CASRQGAGTYNSPLHF. Variable domain in full (rest from reference TRBV2 and TRBJ1-6): EPEVTQTPSHQVTQMGQEVILRCVPISNHLYFYWYRQILGQKVEFLVSFYNNEISEKSEIFDDQFSVERPDGSNFTLKIRSTKLEDSAMYFCASRQGAGTYNSPLHFGNGTRLTVT.

In this sample, this clonotype turned up a few times. The rearrangement uses TRBV29-1 and TRBJ2-1; unclear D gene. The germline CDR1 and CDR2 sequences are SQVTM and ANQGSEA. The CDR3 loop spans 13 amino acids. Trimming removed 5 bases at V and 0 bases at J, with 8 bases between. The CDR3 reads CSVSKDSYNEQFF. In DNA, the CDR3 is TGCAGCGTTTCAAAAGACTCCTACAATGAGCAGTTCTTC.

J is TRBJ2-5 and V is TRBV29-1, with 8 bases fitting TRBD1. The length of the CDR3 is 12 residues. The germline V gene encodes CDR1 SQVTM and CDR2 ANQGSEA. After removal of 5 bases from V and 7 bases from J, the junction contained 6 bases not matched to a gene. CDR3 amino acids: CSVRQGPGTQYF. CDR3 bases: TGCAGCGTTCGACAGGGGCCCGGGACCCAGTACTTC.

The chain has TRBV27 and TRBJ2-2; 10 bases are a match to TRBD1. V shed 6 bases, J shed 3 bases, and the junction held 4 bases outside the gene matches. The CDR3 has 15 amino acids. Per germline, CDR1 MNHEY and CDR2 SMNVEV (reference sequence). Here the CDR3 reads CASRSDRGDTGELFF. The CDR3 nucleotides read TGTGCCAGCAGGTCGGACAGGGGGGACACCGGGGAGCTGTTTTTT.

This clonotype was observed at least ten times. V is TRBV5-1 and J is TRBJ2-2; possible D gene TRBD1, 6 bases. CDR3 length equals 14 residues. Germline loops: CDR1 SGHRS, CDR2 YFSETQ. Trimming pared 0 bases from V and 5 bases from J, leaving 8 bases between. The CDR3 bases are TGCGCCAGCAGCTTGGCCCAGGGGACCGGGGAGCTGTTTTTT. It encodes CASSLAQGTGELFF.

This sequence joins TRBV7-9 and TRBJ1-2; D unresolved. V shed 11 bases and J shed 7 bases, with 20 bases lying between them. This CDR3 region has 13 residues. The germline CDR1 and CDR2 sequences are SEHNR and FQNEAQ (reference sequence). Here the CDR3 DNA reads TGTGCCCCCATGGGGAGGAGGGTGACTGGCTACACCTTC. This encodes CAPMGRRVTGYTF. Based on the CDR3 plus reference TRBV7-9 and TRBJ1-2, the full variable domain is DTGVSQNPRHKITKRGQNVTFRCDPISEHNRLYWYRQTLGQGPEFLTYFQNEAQLEKSRLLSDRFSAERPKGSFSTLEIQRTEQGDSAMYLCAPMGRRVTGYTFGSGTRLTVV.

The chain is built from TRBV7-2 and TRBJ2-7, with 8 bases lining up with TRBD2. J lost 4 bases, V lost 5 bases, and 10 bases had no gene match. The CDR3 runs 15 residues. CDR1 is SGHTA, CDR2 FQGNSA, per germline. CDR3 region: CASSVRSGSSYEQYF. Written as DNA, the CDR3 is TGTGCCAGCAGCGTAAGAAGCGGGAGCTCGTACGAGCAGTACTTC.

The chain couples TRBV7-6 to TRBJ1-3; no definite D call. V shed 5 bases and J shed 4 bases, with 12 bases lying between them. The germline gives CDR1 SGHVS, CDR2 FNYEAQ. CDR3 length: 14 amino acids. The CDR3 loop is CASSPRPAGNTIYF. The CDR3 nucleotides read TGTGCCAGCAGCCCCAGACCTGCGGGAAACACCATATATTTT.

This clonotype was found a few times. The chain joins TRBV7-8 to TRBJ2-7, with TRBD1 matching 7 bases. Germline V gene data show CDR1 as SGHVS and CDR2 as FQNEAQ. The J segment lost 3 bases and the V segment lost 3 bases, leaving 2 bases of the junction unmatched. The CDR3 is 13 amino acids. DNA of the CDR3: TGTGCCAGCAGCTTCGCAGGGGGCTACGAGCAGTACTTC. Translated: CASSFAGGYEQYF.

The chain uses TRBV11-2 and TRBJ2-7; 10 bases are shared with TRBD2. The ends lost 3 bases at V and 3 bases at J; junction bases unmatched: 5. This CDR3 spans 15 amino acids. The germline V gene has CDR1 SGHAT and CDR2 FQNNGV. CDR3 region: CASSFEAGGGYEQYF. In DNA form, the CDR3 reads TGTGCCAGCAGCTTCGAAGCGGGGGGGGGCTACGAGCAGTACTTC.

The chain is built from TRBV20-1 and TRBJ2-1, with 9 bases identical to TRBD2. The germline V gene has CDR1 DFQATT and CDR2 SNEGSKA (reference sequence). The CDR3 has 19 amino acids. Unmatched junction bases numbered 19, after V lost 4 bases and J lost 3 bases. CDR3 in amino acids: CSANRRESFSGGFYNEQFF. The CDR3 nucleotides are TGCAGTGCTAACAGAAGGGAGAGCTTCAGCGGGGGGTTCTACAATGAGCAGTTCTTC.